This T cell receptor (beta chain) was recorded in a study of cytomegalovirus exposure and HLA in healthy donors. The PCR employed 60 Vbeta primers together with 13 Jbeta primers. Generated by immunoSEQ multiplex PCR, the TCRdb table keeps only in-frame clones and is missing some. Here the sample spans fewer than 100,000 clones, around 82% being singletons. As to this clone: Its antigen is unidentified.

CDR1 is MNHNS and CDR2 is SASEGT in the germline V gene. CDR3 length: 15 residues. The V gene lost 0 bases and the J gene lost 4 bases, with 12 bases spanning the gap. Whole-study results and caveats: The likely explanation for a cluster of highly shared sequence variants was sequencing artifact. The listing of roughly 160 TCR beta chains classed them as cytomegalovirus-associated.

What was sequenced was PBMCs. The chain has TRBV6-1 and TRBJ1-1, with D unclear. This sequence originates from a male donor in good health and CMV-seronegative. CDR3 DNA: TGTGCCAGCAGTGAAGCGCCTGGGGAGAGCACTGAAGCTTTCTTT. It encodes CASSEAPGESTEAFF.